This T cell receptor beta chain was observed in a study of response to subunit inactivated influenza vaccine. TCRdb ran MiXCR on the RT-PCR reads and lists one entry per CDR3 protein. The sample lists around 790,000 distinct CDR3 sequences, around 20% occurring once. Study-wide findings and caveats: Each seasonal influenza vaccination recruits few new T cells, the authors suggested.

The CDR3 has 14 residues. Germline V gene lookup returns CDR1 SGHVS and CDR2 FQNEAQ. V was pared by 1 base and J by 3 bases, with 7 bases between. Concerning this clonotype itself: The antigen is not known.

This clonotype originated in a middle-aged man who received an inactivated influenza vaccine. The V call is TRBV7-8, the J call TRBJ1-5, with D uncertain. Specimen: PBMCs from blood, collected more than 4 days after vaccination. CDR3: CASSLGLTNQPQHF. The CDR3 DNA sequence: TGTGCCAGCAGCTTAGGCCTCACCAATCAGCCCCAGCATTTT.